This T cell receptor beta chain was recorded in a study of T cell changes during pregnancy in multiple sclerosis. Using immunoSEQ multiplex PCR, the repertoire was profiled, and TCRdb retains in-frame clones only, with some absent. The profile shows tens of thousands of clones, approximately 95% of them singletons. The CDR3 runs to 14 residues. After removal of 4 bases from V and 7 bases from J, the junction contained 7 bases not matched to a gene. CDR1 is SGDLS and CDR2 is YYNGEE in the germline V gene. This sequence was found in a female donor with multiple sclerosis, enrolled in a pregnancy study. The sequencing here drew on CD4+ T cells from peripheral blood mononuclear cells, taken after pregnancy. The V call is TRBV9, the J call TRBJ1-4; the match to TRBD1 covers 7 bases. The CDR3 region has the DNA TGTGCCAGCAGCCAGGGACAGCATGGTGAAAAACTGTTTTTT. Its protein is CASSQGQHGEKLFF.